Listed below are T cell receptor beta chains from one sample, sequenced in a study of radiation and T cells in renal cell carcinoma. Generated by immunoSEQ multiplex PCR, the TCRdb table keeps only in-frame clones and is missing some. The profile covers under 150,000 clones, with about 81% appearing a single time and approximately 2% taken by the ten largest. Sequenced material: blood, taken from a patient whose treatment included radiotherapy and nephrectomy. Receptors originate from an older woman with renal cell carcinoma. The CDR3 runs from the conserved cysteine through the conserved F or W. The order of the fields is D gene, V gene, J gene, clone size, CDR3 DNA, CDR3 protein. A D gene is named only where the DNA matches it firmly. Only some rows state a clone size, as once, few, many or a class for expanded clones.

NA,TRBV28,TRBJ1-2,NA,TGTGCCAGCAGTCGGGGGGCATTGGGCTACACCTTC,CASSRGALGYTF
NA,TRBV18,TRBJ2-7,once,TGTGCCAGCTCACCCGGGACCGGAACCTACGAGCAGTACTTC,CASSPGTGTYEQYF
NA,TRBV7-8,TRBJ2-7,NA,TGTGCCAGCTCCCCCCGCGAGGGATTCGGCTACGAGCAGTACTTC,CASSPREGFGYEQYF
TRBD1,TRBV2,TRBJ1-6,NA,TGTGCCAGCAGGGGACAGGGGAACTTGAGGTCACCCCTCCACTTT,CASRGQGNLRSPLHF
NA,TRBV2,TRBJ2-5,NA,TGTGCCAGCAGTGGCGACAGGTTGGAGACCCAGTACTTC,CASSGDRLETQYF
NA,TRBV4-3,TRBJ2-2,NA,TGCGCCAGCAGCCATAACGGATGGTCCGGGGAGCTGTTTTTT,CASSHNGWSGELFF
NA,TRBV21-1,TRBJ1-6,NA,TGTGCCTTAGGGGGCACCCCCAAATTTAATTCACCCCTCCACTTT,CALGGTPKFNSPLHF
TRBD1,TRBV18,TRBJ2-7,NA,TGTGCCAGCTCACGTTCCGGGACAGATGCTTACGAGCAGTACTTC,CASSRSGTDAYEQYF
NA,TRBV7-9,TRBJ2-5,NA,TGTGCCAGCAGCTTAGGATTGAGGACAGACAGGAGCCAAGAGACCCAGTACTTC,CASSLGLRTDRSQETQYF
NA,TRBV7-2,TRBJ2-2,NA,TGTGCCAGCAGCTTAGGCGGGACACCTGGGCCGGTTGGGCTGTTTTTT,CASSLGGTPGPVGLFF
NA,TRBV19,TRBJ1-2,NA,TGTGCTTCTACGGGCAGTCTCTATGGCTACACCTTC,CASTGSLYGYTF
NA,TRBV5-4,TRBJ2-5,NA,TGTGCCAGCAGCTTGCGGCAGGGAACGGAGACCCAGTACTTC,CASSLRQGTETQYF
NA,TRBV15,TRBJ2-1,NA,TGTGCCACCAGCAGAGGGCAGACTAGTCGTGAGTTCTTC,CATSRGQTSREFF
NA,TRBV5-1,TRBJ2-7,NA,TGCGCCAGCAGCACCAACAGGGCAACCCTTGATCCCCAGTACTTC,CASSTNRATLDPQYF
TRBD1,TRBV9,TRBJ2-2,NA,TGTGCCAGCAGCGCAGGGGGCAGGGTGGGAACCGGGGAGCTGTTTTTT,CASSAGGRVGTGELFF
TRBD2,TRBV6-1,TRBJ2-3,NA,TGTGCCAGCATAGAAGCGGGGGGCTTCACAGATACGCAGTATTTT,CASIEAGGFTDTQYF
TRBD2,TRBV27,TRBJ2-7,NA,TGTGCCAGCAGGGGCGGGGGGGCACGCGAGCAGTACTTC,CASRGGGAREQYF
NA,TRBV6-1,TRBJ2-3,NA,TGTGCCAGCAGTGAAATACTAGCAGGCCCAGATACGCAGTATTTT,CASSEILAGPDTQYF
NA,TRBV5-4,TRBJ2-7,NA,TGTGCCAGCAGCTTCGGTGGCCAGTCCGACGACGAGCAGTACTTC,CASSFGGQSDDEQYF
TRBD1,TRBV10-3,TRBJ2-7,NA,TGTGCCACCAGTTCAGTCGACAGGGTAAACTACGAGCAGTACTTC,CATSSVDRVNYEQYF
TRBD1,TRBV23-1,TRBJ1-1,NA,TGCGCCAGCAGTCAATCGATTCACAGGGGCACTGAAGCTTTCTTT,CASSQSIHRGTEAFF
NA,TRBV7-2,TRBJ1-4,NA,TGTGCCAGCAGCCGGCAGGTTTCCTCGACTAATGAAAAACTGTTTTTT,CASSRQVSSTNEKLFF
NA,TRBV7-2,TRBJ1-2,NA,TGTGCCAGCAGCTCCCTAGGGGGGGCAGTCTATGGCTACACCTTC,CASSSLGGAVYGYTF
TRBD2,TRBV18,TRBJ2-5,NA,TGTGCCAGCTCACCCCCACCGGGAGGAGGGGAACAAGAGACCCAGTACTTC,CASSPPPGGGEQETQYF
NA,TRBV6-1,TRBJ2-3,once,TGTGCCAGCAGTGGGCCGGGTGATACGCAGTATTTT,CASSGPGDTQYF
TRBD2,TRBV6-1,TRBJ2-1,NA,TGTGCCAGCAGATCGGGACTAGCAGTCAATGAGCAGTTCTTC,CASRSGLAVNEQFF
NA,TRBV28,TRBJ1-2,NA,TGTGCCAGCAGTCCTCCGAACAGGTCGTATGGCTACACCTTC,CASSPPNRSYGYTF
NA,TRBV13,TRBJ2-7,few,TGTGCCAGCAGCTTAGGGGGTGAGCAGTACTTC,CASSLGGEQYF
TRBD1,TRBV27,TRBJ1-5,NA,TGTGCCAGCAGTCCCCTGACAGGGAAGGATCAGCCCCAGCATTTT,CASSPLTGKDQPQHF
NA,TRBV6-5,TRBJ2-3,NA,TGTGCCAGCAGACCTGATTACACAGATACGCAGTATTTT,CASRPDYTDTQYF
TRBD1,TRBV6-5,TRBJ1-5,NA,TGTGCCAGCAGTGACGGACAGGTTCGGCAGCCCCAGCATTTT,CASSDGQVRQPQHF
NA,TRBV5-4,TRBJ1-6,NA,TGTGCCAGCAGCTTGGATGAGTTTTCACCCCTCCACTTT,CASSLDEFSPLHF
NA,TRBV19,TRBJ1-3,NA,TGTGCCAGTAGCCCCCTGGGGGGGGTGAAGAACACCATATATTTT,CASSPLGGVKNTIYF
TRBD1,TRBV6-1,TRBJ1-2,NA,TGTGCCAGCAGTCAGACAGGGAATGGCTACACCTTC,CASSQTGNGYTF
NA,TRBV4-2,TRBJ1-4,NA,TGTGCCAGCAGCCGAGGATCTGCAACTAATGAAAAACTGTTTTTT,CASSRGSATNEKLFF
NA,TRBV11-2,TRBJ2-1,NA,TGTGCCAGCAGTCACGACCTCCGGGGAGGTAGAACGGAGCAGTTCTTC,CASSHDLRGGRTEQFF
NA,TRBV7-9,TRBJ2-1,NA,TGTGCCAGCAGCTTAAAGGGACTGCTCTACAATGAGCAGTTCTTC,CASSLKGLLYNEQFF
NA,TRBV30,TRBJ2-3,NA,TGTGCCTGGAGTTGGGAGCGGGTGCCCGGAGATACGCAGTATTTT,CAWSWERVPGDTQYF
NA,TRBV19,TRBJ2-7,once,TGTGCCAGTAGTATTGGGGGATCCCTTGGCGAGCAGTACTTC,CASSIGGSLGEQYF
NA,TRBV11-1,TRBJ2-7,NA,TGTGCCAGCAGCTTTTCAGACACAGAGTCCTACGAGCAGTACTTC,CASSFSDTESYEQYF
NA,TRBV11-3,TRBJ1-3,NA,TGTGCCAGCAGCGCTGGACCGAGAAACACCATATATTTT,CASSAGPRNTIYF
NA,TRBV5-8,TRBJ2-7,NA,TGTGCCAGCAGCCCCCCGTGGGGGATGACCTACGAGCAGTACTTC,CASSPPWGMTYEQYF
TRBD1,TRBV19,TRBJ1-1,NA,TGTGCCAGTAGTTCCCAGCGGGGACAGGCTAACTGGCGCACTGAAGCTTTCTTT,CASSSQRGQANWRTEAFF
NA,TRBV18,TRBJ2-2,NA,TGTGCCAGCTCACCACCGGACGGGACGAACACCGGGGAGCTGTTTTTT,CASSPPDGTNTGELFF
NA,TRBV6-5,TRBJ2-7,NA,TGTGCCAGCAGTTCCCCCGGGAGCTACGAGCAGTACTTC,CASSSPGSYEQYF
NA,TRBV7-6,TRBJ1-1,few,TGTGCCAGCAGCTTAAACGGGGAGAACACTGAAGCTTTCTTT,CASSLNGENTEAFF
TRBD1,TRBV5-6,TRBJ1-2,once,TGTGCCAGCAGCCCCGGACAGGGAGGCTATGGCTACACCTTC,CASSPGQGGYGYTF
NA,TRBV11-2,TRBJ1-5,NA,TGTGCCAGCAGCCCCTCGTTAAATCTTCCCCAGCATTTT,CASSPSLNLPQHF
NA,TRBV7-6,TRBJ2-5,NA,TGTGCCAGCAGCTTAGCGTCATCAGAAGAGACCCAGTACTTC,CASSLASSEETQYF
TRBD2,TRBV4-2,TRBJ2-3,NA,TGTGCCAGCAGCCTGACGGGAGGAGGTACAGATACGCAGTATTTT,CASSLTGGGTDTQYF
TRBD1,TRBV14,TRBJ1-4,NA,TGTGCCAGCAGTCCCGGGACAGGGAACGAAAAACTGTTTTTT,CASSPGTGNEKLFF
NA,TRBV9,TRBJ2-5,NA,TGTGCCAGCAGCGCTACCCCAGGGTTCGGGGAGACCCAGTACTTC,CASSATPGFGETQYF
TRBD1,TRBV4-2,TRBJ1-3,NA,TGTGCCAGCAGTCTAATAGAGGGGGCGGCTGGAAACACCATATATTTT,CASSLIEGAAGNTIYF
NA,TRBV7-2,TRBJ2-4,NA,TGTGCCAGCAGCCCCCCGGGTTACATTCAGTACTTC,CASSPPGYIQYF
TRBD1,TRBV5-1,TRBJ1-1,once,TGCGCCGGCAGCTCGCAGGGGGCGAACACTGAAGCTTTCTTT,CAGSSQGANTEAFF
TRBD2,TRBV7-3,TRBJ2-3,NA,TGTGCCAGCAGCCCACGACTAGCGGGAAGCACAGATACGCAGTATTTT,CASSPRLAGSTDTQYF
TRBD1,TRBV28,TRBJ2-1,NA,TGTGCCAGCATGGGGGCGCAGGGGGCGGAGTTCTTC,CASMGAQGAEFF